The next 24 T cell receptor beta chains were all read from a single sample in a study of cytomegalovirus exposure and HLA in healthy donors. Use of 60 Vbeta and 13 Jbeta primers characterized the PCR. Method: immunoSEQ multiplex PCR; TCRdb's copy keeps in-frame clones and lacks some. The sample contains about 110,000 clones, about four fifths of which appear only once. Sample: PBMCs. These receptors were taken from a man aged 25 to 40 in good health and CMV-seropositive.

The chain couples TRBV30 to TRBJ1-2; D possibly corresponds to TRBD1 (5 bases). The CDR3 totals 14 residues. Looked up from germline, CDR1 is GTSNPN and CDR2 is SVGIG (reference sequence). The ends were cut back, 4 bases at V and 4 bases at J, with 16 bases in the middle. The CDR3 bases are TGTGCCTGGACTCCACTCAGGGCAGCCTATGGCTACACCTTC. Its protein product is CAWTPLRAAYGYTF.

CDR3 bases: TGTGCCAGCAGCGGCCTCGGACAGGGGAAAACTGAAGCTTTCTTT. This codes for CASSGLGQGKTEAFF. The chain recombines TRBV9 with TRBJ1-1, with 9 bases that match TRBD1. This CDR3 has 15 amino acids. The V gene end was trimmed by 3 bases and the J gene end by 5 bases; junction bases not matched to a gene: 8. Germline-derived CDR1 and CDR2 are SGDLS and YYNGEE.

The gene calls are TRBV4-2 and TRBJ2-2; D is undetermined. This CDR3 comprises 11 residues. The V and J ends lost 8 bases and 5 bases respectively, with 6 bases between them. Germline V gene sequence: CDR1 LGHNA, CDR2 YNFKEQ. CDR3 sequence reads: CASQETGELFF. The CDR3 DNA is TGTGCCAGCCAAGAGACCGGGGAGCTGTTTTTT.

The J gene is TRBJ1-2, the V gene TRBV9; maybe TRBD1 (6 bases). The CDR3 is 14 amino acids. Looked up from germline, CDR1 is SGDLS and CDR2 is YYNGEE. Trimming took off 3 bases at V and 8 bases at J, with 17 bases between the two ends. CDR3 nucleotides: TGTGCCAGCAGCGGGACACAGGGCCCTCGGGGCTACACCTTC. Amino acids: CASSGTQGPRGYTF.

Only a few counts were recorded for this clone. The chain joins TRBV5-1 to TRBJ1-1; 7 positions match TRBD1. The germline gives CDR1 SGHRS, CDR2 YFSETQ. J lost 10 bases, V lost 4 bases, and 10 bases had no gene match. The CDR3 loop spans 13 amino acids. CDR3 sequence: CASSPRDRVAAFF. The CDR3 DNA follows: TGCGCCAGCAGCCCGAGAGACAGGGTAGCAGCTTTCTTT.

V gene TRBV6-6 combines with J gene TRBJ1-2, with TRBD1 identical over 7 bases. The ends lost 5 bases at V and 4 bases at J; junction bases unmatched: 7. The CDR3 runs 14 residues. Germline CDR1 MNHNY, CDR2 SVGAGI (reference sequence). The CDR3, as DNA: TGTGCCAGCAGTCCGGGACAGTACGGCTATGGCTACACCTTC. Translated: CASSPGQYGYGYTF.

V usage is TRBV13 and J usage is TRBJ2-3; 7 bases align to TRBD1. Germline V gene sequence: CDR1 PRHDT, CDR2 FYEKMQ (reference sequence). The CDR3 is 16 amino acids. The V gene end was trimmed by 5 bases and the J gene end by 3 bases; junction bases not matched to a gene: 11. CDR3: CASSLGTVDGTDTQYF. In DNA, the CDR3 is TGTGCCAGCAGCCTCGGGACAGTGGATGGGACAGATACGCAGTATTTT.

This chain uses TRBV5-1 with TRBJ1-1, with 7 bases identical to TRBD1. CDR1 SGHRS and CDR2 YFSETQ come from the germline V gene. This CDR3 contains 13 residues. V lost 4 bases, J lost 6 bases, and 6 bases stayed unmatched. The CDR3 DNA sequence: TGCGCCAGCAGCGGTACAGGGGAGGCTGAAGCTTTCTTT. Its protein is CASSGTGEAEAFF. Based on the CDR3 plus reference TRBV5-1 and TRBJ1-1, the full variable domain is KAGVTQTPRYLIKTRGQQVTLSCSPISGHRSVSWYQQTPGQGLQFLFEYFSETQRNKGNFPGRFSGRQFSNSRSEMNVSTLELGDSALYLCASSGTGEAEAFFGQGTRLTVV.

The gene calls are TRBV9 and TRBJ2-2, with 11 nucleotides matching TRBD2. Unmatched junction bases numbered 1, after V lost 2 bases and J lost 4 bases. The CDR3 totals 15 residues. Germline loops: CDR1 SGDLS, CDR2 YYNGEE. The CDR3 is CASSVSGGVTGELFF. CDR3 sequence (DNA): TGTGCCAGCAGCGTTAGCGGGGGGGTCACCGGGGAGCTGTTTTTT.

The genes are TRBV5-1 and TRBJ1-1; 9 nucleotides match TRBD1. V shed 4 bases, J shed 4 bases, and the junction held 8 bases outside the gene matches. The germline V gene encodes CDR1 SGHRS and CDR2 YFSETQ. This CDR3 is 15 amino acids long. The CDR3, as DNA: TGCGCCAGCAGCCTACAGGGGGCGAGGAGCACTGAAGCTTTCTTT. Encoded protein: CASSLQGARSTEAFF.

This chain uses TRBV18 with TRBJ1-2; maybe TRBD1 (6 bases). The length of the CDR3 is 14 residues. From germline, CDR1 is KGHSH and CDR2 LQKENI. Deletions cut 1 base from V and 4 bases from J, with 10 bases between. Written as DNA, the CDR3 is TGTGCCAGCTCACCACGGGACACCCTCTATGGCTACACCTTC. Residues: CASSPRDTLYGYTF.

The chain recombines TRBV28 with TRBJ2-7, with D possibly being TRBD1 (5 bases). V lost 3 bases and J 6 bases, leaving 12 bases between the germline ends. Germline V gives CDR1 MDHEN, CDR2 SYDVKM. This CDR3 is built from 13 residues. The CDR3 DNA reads TGTGCCAGCAGTTTCACGACAGTTTTCGAGCAGTACTTC. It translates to CASSFTTVFEQYF.

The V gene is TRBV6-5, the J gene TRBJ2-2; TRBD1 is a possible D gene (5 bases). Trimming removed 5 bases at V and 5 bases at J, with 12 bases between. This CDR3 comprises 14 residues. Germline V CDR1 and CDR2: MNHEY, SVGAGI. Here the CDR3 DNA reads TGTGCCAGCAGTGTGACAGTTGAGACCGGGGAGCTGTTTTTT. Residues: CASSVTVETGELFF.

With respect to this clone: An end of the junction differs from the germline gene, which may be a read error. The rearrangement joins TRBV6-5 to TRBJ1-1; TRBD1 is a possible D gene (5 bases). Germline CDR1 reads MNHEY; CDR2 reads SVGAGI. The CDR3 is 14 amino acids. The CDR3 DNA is TGTGCCAGCACCGACCTGGGGGGTCTAACTGAAGCTCTCTTT. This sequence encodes CASTDLGGLTEALF.

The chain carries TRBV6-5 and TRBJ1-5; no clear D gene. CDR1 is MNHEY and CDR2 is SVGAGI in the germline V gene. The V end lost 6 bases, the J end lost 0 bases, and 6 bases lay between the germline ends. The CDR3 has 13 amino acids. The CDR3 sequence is CASRLDSNQPQHF. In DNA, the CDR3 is TGTGCCAGCAGACTAGATAGCAATCAGCCCCAGCATTTT.

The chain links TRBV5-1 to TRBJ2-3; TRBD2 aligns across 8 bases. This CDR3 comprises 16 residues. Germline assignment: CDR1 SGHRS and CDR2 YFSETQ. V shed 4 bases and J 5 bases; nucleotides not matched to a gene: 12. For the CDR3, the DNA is TGCGCCAGCAGCCCCGGGGTGAGCGGGGGAAGAGATACGCAGTATTTT. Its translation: CASSPGVSGGRDTQYF. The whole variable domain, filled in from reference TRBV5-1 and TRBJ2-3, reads KAGVTQTPRYLIKTRGQQVTLSCSPISGHRSVSWYQQTPGQGLQFLFEYFSETQRNKGNFPGRFSGRQFSNSRSEMNVSTLELGDSALYLCASSPGVSGGRDTQYFGPGTRLTVL.

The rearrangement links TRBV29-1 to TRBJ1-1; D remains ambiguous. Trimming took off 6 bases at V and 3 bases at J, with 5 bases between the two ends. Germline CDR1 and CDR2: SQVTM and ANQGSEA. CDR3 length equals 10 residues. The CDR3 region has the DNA TGCAGCGTCCCGGACACTGAAGCTTTCTTT. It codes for CSVPDTEAFF.

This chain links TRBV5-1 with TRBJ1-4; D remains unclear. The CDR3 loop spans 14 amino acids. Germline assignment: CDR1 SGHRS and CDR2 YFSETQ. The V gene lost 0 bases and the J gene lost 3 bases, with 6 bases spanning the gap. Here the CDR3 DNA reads TGCGCCAGCAGCTTGGAACGGGCTAATGAAAAACTGTTTTTT. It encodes CASSLERANEKLFF.

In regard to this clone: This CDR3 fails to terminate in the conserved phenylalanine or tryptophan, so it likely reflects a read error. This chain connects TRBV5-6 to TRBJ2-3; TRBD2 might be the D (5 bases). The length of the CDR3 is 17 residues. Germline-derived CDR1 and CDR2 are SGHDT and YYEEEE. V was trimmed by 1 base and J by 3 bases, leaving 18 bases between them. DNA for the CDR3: TGTGCCAGCAGCTTGTTCGGGTCTAGCTCGGGGACAGATACGCAGTATTGT. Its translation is CASSLFGSSSGTDTQYC.

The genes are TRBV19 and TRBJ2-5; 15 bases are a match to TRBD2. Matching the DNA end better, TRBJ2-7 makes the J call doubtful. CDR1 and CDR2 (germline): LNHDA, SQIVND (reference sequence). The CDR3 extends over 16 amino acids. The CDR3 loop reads CASSMGLAGGFHEQYF. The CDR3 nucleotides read TGTGCCAGTAGTATGGGACTAGCGGGGGGTTTTCACGAGCAGTACTTC.

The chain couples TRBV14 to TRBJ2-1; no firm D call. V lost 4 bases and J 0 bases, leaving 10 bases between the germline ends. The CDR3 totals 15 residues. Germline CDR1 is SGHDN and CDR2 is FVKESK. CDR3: CASSLPGSSYNEQFF. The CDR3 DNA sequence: TGTGCCAGCAGCCTTCCAGGAAGCTCCTACAATGAGCAGTTCTTC.

The CDR3 bases are TGTGCCAGCAGCTCGGCGGCGGACTATGGCTACACCTTC. It yields the protein CASSSAADYGYTF. The genes are TRBV28 and TRBJ1-2, with D unclear. Trimming cost V 6 bases and J 3 bases, with 11 bases left between them. The germline gives CDR1 MDHEN, CDR2 SYDVKM. The CDR3 spans 13 residues.

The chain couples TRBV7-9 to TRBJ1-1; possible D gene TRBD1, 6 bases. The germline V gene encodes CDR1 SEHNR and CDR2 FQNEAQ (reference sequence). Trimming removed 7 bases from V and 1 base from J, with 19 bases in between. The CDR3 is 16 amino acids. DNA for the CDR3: TGTGCCAGCATACCCCCCAGAGTGACAGGGAACACTGAAGCTTTCTTT. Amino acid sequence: CASIPPRVTGNTEAFF.

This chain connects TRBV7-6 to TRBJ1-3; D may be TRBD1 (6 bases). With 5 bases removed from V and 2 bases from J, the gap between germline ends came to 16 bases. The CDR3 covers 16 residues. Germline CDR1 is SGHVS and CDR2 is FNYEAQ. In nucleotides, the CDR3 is TGTGCCAGCAGCATGATTTCGGACAGAACTGGAAACACCATATATTTT. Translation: CASSMISDRTGNTIYF.